This T cell receptor (beta chain) comes out of a study of beta chain features in type 1 diabetes. Whole-study findings and limits: When Type 1 diabetes patients were examined, their TCRB CDR3s proved moderately but significantly shorter in all four CD4+ subsets.

The germline CDR1 and CDR2 sequences are SEHNR and FQNEAQ (reference sequence). V trimming: 7 bases; J trimming: 2 bases; junction bases outside the gene matches: 6. CDR3 length equals 15 residues. The investigators reverse transcribed all of the isolated RNA, so they sequenced expressed TCRB transcripts. This table comes from immunoSEQ multiplex PCR, and its TCRdb copy is limited to in-frame clones, with some not included. Of 250,000 to 300,000 clones listed, 13% to 15% are singletons. This clone was recorded a few times. The antigen is unknown. The sample consisted of naive CD4+ T cells from blood. This sequence joins TRBV7-9 and TRBJ2-3; 10 bases map to TRBD2. The receptor's source is a man aged 25-45 years with type 1 diabetes. The CDR3: CASISSGGFTDTQYF. CDR3 DNA sequence: TGTGCCAGCATATCTAGCGGGGGATTCACAGATACGCAGTATTTT.